A selection of T cell receptor beta chains follows, all from one sample in a study of beta chain features in type 1 diabetes. Generated by immunoSEQ multiplex PCR, the TCRdb table keeps only in-frame clones and is missing some. The data contain roughly 300,000 clones, approximately 15% of them singletons. What was sequenced was naive CD4+ T cells from blood. These receptor sequences come from a man aged 30-40 years with type 1 diabetes. Each CDR3 is given with its conserved first and last residue. The D gene is left open where the match is weak. The size entry is marked missing in some rows and otherwise reads once, few, many or a size class.

TRBV5-1	16	TRBD1	TRBJ2-2	few	CASSFVGTGITGELFF	TGCGCCAGCAGCTTCGTGGGGACAGGGATCACCGGGGAGCTGTTTTTT
TRBV28	16	NA	TRBJ1-5	few	CASRPSGRVRNQPQHF	TGTGCCAGCAGACCATCGGGGAGGGTCCGCAATCAGCCCCAGCATTTT
TRBV9	15	TRBD1	TRBJ2-3	NA	CASDLLGQGKDTQYF	TGTGCCAGCGACCTCCTTGGACAGGGAAAAGATACGCAGTATTTT
TRBV9	14	NA	TRBJ1-1	few	CASSGLERATEAFF	TGTGCCAGCAGCGGATTGGAGAGGGCTACTGAAGCTTTCTTT
TRBV9	16	NA	TRBJ2-1	few	CASSSSPTAAYNEQFF	TGTGCCAGCAGCTCCTCCCCGACAGCCGCTTACAATGAGCAGTTCTTC
TRBV7-9	12	NA	TRBJ2-1	few	CASSHSGNEQFF	TGTGCCAGCAGCCATTCGGGGAATGAGCAGTTCTTC
TRBV7-9	16	TRBD1	TRBJ1-5	few	CASSLVEGAGNQPQHF	TGTGCCAGCAGCTTAGTGGAGGGGGCGGGCAATCAGCCCCAGCATTTT
TRBV28	13	NA	TRBJ2-5	NA	CASSSGQDGTQYF	TGTGCCAGCAGTTCGGGACAAGACGGGACCCAGTACTTC
TRBV6-5	12	NA	TRBJ1-1	NA	CASRSDTGQNFF	TGTGCCAGCAGGTCTGATACGGGACAAAACTTCTTT
TRBV5-1	17	TRBD2	TRBJ2-1	few	CASTLGLAGGYENEQFF	TGCGCCAGCACCTTGGGACTAGCGGGAGGGTACGAGAATGAGCAGTTCTTC
TRBV28	18	TRBD1	TRBJ2-1	few	CASRGTGGPEGPYNEQFF	TGTGCCAGCCGTGGGACAGGGGGACCCGAAGGGCCCTACAATGAGCAGTTCTTC
TRBV7-2	12	TRBD1	TRBJ2-7	few	CASSFQGAGQYF	TGTGCCAGCAGTTTTCAGGGGGCAGGGCAGTACTTC
TRBV5-4	15	NA	TRBJ1-1	few	CASTPGASMNTEAFF	TGTGCCAGCACCCCGGGAGCGAGTATGAACACTGAAGCTTTCTTT
TRBV6-1	16	TRBD2	TRBJ2-5	few	CASSEHQTSGMETQYF	TGTGCCAGCAGTGAACATCAGACTAGCGGGATGGAGACCCAGTACTTC
TRBV4-2	16	NA	TRBJ2-2	NA	CASSQDSGMRTGELFF	TGTGCCAGCAGCCAAGATTCCGGGATGAGAACCGGGGAGCTGTTTTTT
TRBV25-1	13	NA	TRBJ2-1	NA	CASRRQSYNEQFF	TGTGCCAGCCGCCGACAGTCATACAATGAGCAGTTCTTC
TRBV29-1	13	NA	TRBJ2-1	NA	CSAPSRQLNEQFF	TGCAGCGCCCCCTCGAGACAGTTGAATGAGCAGTTCTTC
TRBV6-5	14	NA	TRBJ2-5	few	CAISESQGKETQYF	TGTGCCATCAGTGAGTCGCAGGGTAAAGAGACCCAGTACTTC
TRBV6-6	13	NA	TRBJ2-5	NA	CASTDGHQETQYF	TGTGCCAGCACCGATGGCCACCAAGAGACCCAGTACTTC
TRBV18	14	TRBD1	TRBJ2-1	few	CASSSGTGYNEQFF	TGTGCCAGCTCTTCTGGGACAGGGTACAATGAGCAGTTCTTC
TRBV5-1	15	NA	TRBJ2-7	NA	CASSLSRGLTYEQYF	TGCGCCAGCAGCTTAAGCAGGGGCCTTACCTACGAGCAGTACTTC
TRBV6-6	15	TRBD2	TRBJ2-7	few	CASSRLAVSSYEQYF	TGTGCCAGCAGCCGACTAGCGGTCAGCTCCTACGAGCAGTACTTC
TRBV7-2	17	NA	TRBJ1-2	few	CASSQFPPGGLAYGYTF	TGTGCCAGCAGCCAATTCCCCCCGGGGGGGCTTGCCTATGGCTACACCTTC
TRBV14	17	TRBD1	TRBJ2-3	NA	CASSQDYRDRGTDTQYF	TGTGCCAGCAGCCAAGATTACCGGGACAGGGGCACAGATACGCAGTATTTT
TRBV7-2	16	TRBD2	TRBJ2-1	few	CASSLGRAGGTNEQFF	TGTGCCAGCAGCTTAGGGAGGGCGGGAGGAACCAATGAGCAGTTCTTC
TRBV7-9	15	TRBD1	TRBJ1-1	few	CASSLDADRGLEAFF	TGTGCCAGCAGCTTGGACGCGGACAGGGGGCTTGAAGCTTTCTTT
TRBV6-1	15	NA	TRBJ2-6	once	CASRGQTSGANVLTF	TGTGCCAGCAGGGGACAAACCTCTGGGGCCAACGTCCTGACTTTC
TRBV21-1	15	NA	TRBJ1-1	NA	CASSKRGFLPPEAFF	TGTGCCAGCAGCAAAAGGGGATTCCTCCCCCCTGAAGCTTTCTTT
TRBV29-1	13	NA	TRBJ2-7	few	CSVTQGRLDEQYF	TGCAGCGTGACCCAGGGGCGCCTAGACGAGCAGTACTTC
TRBV29-1	12	NA	TRBJ2-7	few	CSVVTSSYEQYF	TGCAGCGTTGTCACTAGTTCTTACGAGCAGTACTTC
TRBV7-6	15	TRBD1	TRBJ2-7	few	CASSARPGQTYEQYF	TGTGCCAGCAGCGCCCGACCGGGACAGACCTACGAGCAGTACTTC
TRBV5-4	17	TRBD2	TRBJ2-2	few	CASSLRLAGVNTGELFF	TGTGCCAGCAGCTTGAGGCTAGCGGGAGTGAACACCGGGGAGCTGTTTTTT
TRBV27	15	TRBD2	TRBJ2-5	NA	CASSRLAGAGETQYF	TGTGCCAGCAGTAGACTAGCGGGAGCTGGTGAGACCCAGTACTTC